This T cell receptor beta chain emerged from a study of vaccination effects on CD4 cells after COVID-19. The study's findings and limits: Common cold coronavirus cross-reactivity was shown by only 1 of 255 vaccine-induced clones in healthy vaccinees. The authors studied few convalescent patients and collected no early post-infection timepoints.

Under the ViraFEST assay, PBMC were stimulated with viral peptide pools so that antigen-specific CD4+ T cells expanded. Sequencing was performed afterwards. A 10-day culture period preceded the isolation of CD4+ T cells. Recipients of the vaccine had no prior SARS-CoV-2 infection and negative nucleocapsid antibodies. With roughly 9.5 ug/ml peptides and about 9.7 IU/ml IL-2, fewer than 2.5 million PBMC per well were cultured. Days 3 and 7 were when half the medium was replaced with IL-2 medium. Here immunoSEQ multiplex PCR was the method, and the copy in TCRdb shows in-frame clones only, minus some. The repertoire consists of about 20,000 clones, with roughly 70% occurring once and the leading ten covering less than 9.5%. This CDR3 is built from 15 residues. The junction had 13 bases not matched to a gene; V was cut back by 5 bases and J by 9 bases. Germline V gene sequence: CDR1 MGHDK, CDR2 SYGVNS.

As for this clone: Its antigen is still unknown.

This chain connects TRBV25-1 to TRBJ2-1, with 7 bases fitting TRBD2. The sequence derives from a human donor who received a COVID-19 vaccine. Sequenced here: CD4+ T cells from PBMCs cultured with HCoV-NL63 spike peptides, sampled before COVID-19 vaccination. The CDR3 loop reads CASSLWTGGMGEQFF. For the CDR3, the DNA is TGTGCCAGCAGTTTATGGACGGGGGGAATGGGTGAGCAGTTCTTC.